This TCR beta chain comes out of a study of blood T cell repertoires in COVID-19. On the study more broadly: Whether acute or convalescent, the COVID-19 samples came from the United States, Italy and Spain. The cDNA or gDNA used as material had been derived from T cells, B-cell-depleted T cells, or PBMCs.

Using immunoSEQ multiplex PCR, the repertoire was profiled, and TCRdb retains in-frame clones only, with some absent. This sample carries approximately 240,000 clones, roughly 86% of them seen once, and the ten largest clones take 3% to 3.5%. V was clipped by 5 bases and J by 3 bases, with 4 bases between them. Germline CDR1 and CDR2: SNHLY and FYNNEI. This CDR3 has 11 amino acids. The sequencing sample was made of peripheral blood. The J gene is TRBJ1-1, the V gene TRBV2; D is unresolved. This receptor was taken from a woman in her twenties or thirties who had recovered from COVID-19. The CDR3 region is CASSYDTEAFF. The CDR3 nucleotides are TGTGCCAGCAGTTATGACACTGAAGCTTTCTTT.